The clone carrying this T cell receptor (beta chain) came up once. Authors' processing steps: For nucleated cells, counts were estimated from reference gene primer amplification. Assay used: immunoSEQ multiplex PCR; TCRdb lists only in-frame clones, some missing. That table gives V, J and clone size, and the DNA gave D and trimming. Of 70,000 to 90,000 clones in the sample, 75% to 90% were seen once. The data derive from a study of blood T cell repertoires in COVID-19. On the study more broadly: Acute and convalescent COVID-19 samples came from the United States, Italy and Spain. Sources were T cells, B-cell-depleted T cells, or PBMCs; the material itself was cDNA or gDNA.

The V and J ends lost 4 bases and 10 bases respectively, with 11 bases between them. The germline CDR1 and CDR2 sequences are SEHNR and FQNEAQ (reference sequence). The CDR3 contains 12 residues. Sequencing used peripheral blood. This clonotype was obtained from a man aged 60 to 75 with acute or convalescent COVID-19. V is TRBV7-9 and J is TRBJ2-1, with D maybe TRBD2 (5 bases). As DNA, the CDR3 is TGTGCCAGCAGCTCCGGCCGGGGAGAGCAGTTCTTC. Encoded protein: CASSSGRGEQFF.